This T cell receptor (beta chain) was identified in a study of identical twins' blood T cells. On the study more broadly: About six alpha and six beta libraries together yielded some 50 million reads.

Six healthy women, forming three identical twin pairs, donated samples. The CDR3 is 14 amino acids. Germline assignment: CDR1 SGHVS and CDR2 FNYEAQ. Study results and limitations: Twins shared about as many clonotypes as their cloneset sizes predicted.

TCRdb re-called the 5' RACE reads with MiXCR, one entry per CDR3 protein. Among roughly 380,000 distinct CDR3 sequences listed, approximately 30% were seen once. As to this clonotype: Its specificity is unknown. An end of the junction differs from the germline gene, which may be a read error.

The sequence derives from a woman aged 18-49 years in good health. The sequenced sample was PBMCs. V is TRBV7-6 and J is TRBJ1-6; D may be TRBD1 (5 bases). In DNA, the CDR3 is TGTTCCAGCAGCCGGGACGGACATAATTCACCCCTCCACTTT. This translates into CSSSRDGHNSPLHF. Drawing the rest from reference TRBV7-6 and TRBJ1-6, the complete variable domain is GAGVSQSPRYKVTKRGQDVALRCDPISGHVSLYWYRQALGQGPEFLTYFNYEAQQDKSGLPNDRFSAERPEGSISTLTIQRTEQRDSAMYRCSSSRDGHNSPLHFGNGTRLTVT.